A single sample is the source of the 8 T cell receptor beta chains below, sequenced in a study of T cells after yellow fever vaccination. MiXCR was run by TCRdb on the 5' RACE reads, yielding one entry per CDR3 protein. Counted here are some 600,000 distinct CDR3 sequences, approximately 13% occurring once; the ten biggest clones make up about 15%. Source: PBMCs, taken on the day of the yellow fever booster vaccination. The receptors here all came from a man aged 30-40 years who received the YFV17D yellow fever vaccine.

This clonotype was recorded many times. This chain uses TRBV3-1 with TRBJ2-7; TRBD1 matches at 10 bases. From germline, CDR1 is LGHDT and CDR2 YNNKEL (reference sequence). The CDR3 is 15 amino acids. V shed 5 bases and J 5 bases; nucleotides not matched to a gene: 9. The CDR3 DNA is TGTGCCAGCAGCTTACACCGGGACAGGGGCGACGAGCAGTACTTC. It codes for CASSLHRDRGDEQYF.

This clonotype has only a few counts. This CDR3 is CASSQFGRGTDTQYF. The DNA for the CDR3 is TGTGCCAGCAGCCAATTTGGGAGGGGCACAGATACGCAGTATTTT. V gene TRBV14 combines with J gene TRBJ2-3, with 7 bases that match TRBD2. The CDR3 extends over 15 amino acids. The germline gives CDR1 SGHDN, CDR2 FVKESK. Germline trimming cut 2 bases from V and 1 base from J; bases unmatched to any gene: 3.

This chain connects TRBV25-1 to TRBJ2-7; 7 nucleotides line up with TRBD1. The germline gives CDR1 MGHDK, CDR2 SYGVNS. This CDR3 region has 16 residues. V lost 3 bases to trimming and J lost 0 bases; unmatched junction nucleotides: 8. The DNA of the CDR3 is TGTGCCAGCAGTGACCCGAGGGGGCGGAACTCCTACGAGCAGTACTTC. It translates to CASSDPRGRNSYEQYF.

This rearrangement joins TRBV28 to TRBJ2-1; D is possibly TRBD2 (5 bases). The CDR3 sequence is 10 residues long. The V end was cut by 8 bases, the J end by 10 bases, with 9 bases between. The germline V gene encodes CDR1 MDHEN and CDR2 SYDVKM. The CDR3 is CASRGYEQFF. CDR3 in DNA: TGTGCCAGCCGGGGATACGAGCAGTTCTTC.

This clonotype came up many times. The chain employs TRBV10-1 and TRBJ2-1, with 14 bases aligning to TRBD2. The V gene end was trimmed by 2 bases and the J gene end by 6 bases; junction bases not matched to a gene: 3. Germline CDR1 reads WNHNN; CDR2 reads SYGVQD (reference sequence). This CDR3 contains 16 residues. DNA for the CDR3: TGCGCCAGCAGTGAGAGGGGGACTAGCGGGAGCAATGAGCAGTTCTTC. Residues: CASSERGTSGSNEQFF.

The V call is TRBV9, the J call TRBJ2-7; 12 bases are shared with TRBD2. Germline CDR1 reads SGDLS; CDR2 reads YYNGEE. The CDR3 is made up of 17 amino acids. Losses at the gene ends were 0 bases for V and 6 bases for J; bases not matched to a gene: 10. The CDR3 DNA follows: TGTGCCAGCAGCGTAGCTGGAGGGACTAGCGGGTTGAGCGAGCAGTACTTC. Translating it yields CASSVAGGTSGLSEQYF. Complete variable domain (other parts from reference TRBV9 and TRBJ2-7): DSGVTQTPKHLITATGQRVTLRCSPRSGDLSVYWYQQSLDQGLQFLIQYYNGEERAKGNILERFSAQQFPDLHSELNLSSLELGDSALYFCASSVAGGTSGLSEQYFGPGTRLTVT.

This clonotype was counted a few times. The chain has TRBV20-1 and TRBJ2-7; D remains ambiguous. The germline CDR1 and CDR2 sequences are DFQATT and SNEGSKA (reference sequence). The CDR3 is 16 amino acids. V gave up 5 bases and J gave up 11 bases, with 31 bases separating them. The CDR3 coding sequence is TGCAGTGCTCCCTCGCCCTCCGCTCACCGATCCCTCAGCAAGTACTTC. Translation gives CSAPSPSAHRSLSKYF.

This clonotype has ten or more counts. The chain links TRBV12-3 or TRBV12-4 to TRBJ1-3, with a tentative D call TRBD1 (5 bases). With 6 bases removed from V and 2 bases from J, the gap between germline ends came to 11 bases. The CDR3 runs to 14 residues. CDR3 coding DNA: TGTGCCAGCAGCGCGGCGGGGGCTGGAAACACCATATATTTT. Amino acid sequence: CASSAAGAGNTIYF.